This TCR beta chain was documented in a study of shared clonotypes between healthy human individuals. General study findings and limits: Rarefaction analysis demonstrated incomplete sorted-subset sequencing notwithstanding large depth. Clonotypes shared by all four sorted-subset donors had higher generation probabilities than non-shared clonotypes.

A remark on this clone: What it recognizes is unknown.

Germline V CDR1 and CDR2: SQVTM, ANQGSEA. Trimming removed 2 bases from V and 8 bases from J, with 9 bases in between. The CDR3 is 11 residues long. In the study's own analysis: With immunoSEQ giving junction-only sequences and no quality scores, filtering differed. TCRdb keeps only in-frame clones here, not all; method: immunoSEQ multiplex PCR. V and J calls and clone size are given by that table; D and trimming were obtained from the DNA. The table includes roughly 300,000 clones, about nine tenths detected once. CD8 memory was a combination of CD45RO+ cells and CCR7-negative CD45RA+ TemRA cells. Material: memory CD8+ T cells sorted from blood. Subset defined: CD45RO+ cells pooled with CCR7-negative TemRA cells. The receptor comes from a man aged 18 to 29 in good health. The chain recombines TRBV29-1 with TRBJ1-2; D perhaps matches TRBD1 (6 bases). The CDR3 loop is CSVEWGQGYTF. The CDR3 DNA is TGCAGCGTTGAATGGGGGCAGGGCTACACCTTC.